Listed here is a single T cell receptor beta chain. Its specificity is unknown. The data are from a study of blood T cells in healthy people across ages. Study observations and caveats: The study found TCR beta diversity correlated strongly with naive T cell percentage.

The length of the CDR3 is 16 residues. In germline, CDR1 is LGHNA, CDR2 YNFKEQ. The V gene lost 1 base and the J gene lost 3 bases, with 16 bases spanning the gap. It was with a sample-barcoded 5' primer and a J-beta primer mix that a second PCR of roughly 7 to 12 cycles was run. TCRdb recomputed calls from the 5' RACE reads with MiXCR, one row per CDR3 protein. The data contain roughly 1,300,000 distinct CDR3 sequences, 45% to 70% of them singletons. The source of this sequence is a man aged 18 to 35 in good health. This chain links TRBV4-2 with TRBJ2-7; D might be TRBD2 (6 bases). The source material was blood. CDR3 sequence reads: CASSQGLRGDYYEQYF. The DNA for the CDR3 is TGTGCCAGCAGCCAAGGTTTGCGGGGAGACTACTACGAGCAGTACTTC.